This T cell receptor beta chain was recovered during a study of CD8 T cells in Susac syndrome. FACS was used to enrich TEMRA cells, whereas the CD8+ and CD4+ T cells were obtained by negative isolation. V trimming: 4 bases; J trimming: 0 bases; junction bases outside the gene matches: 7. Germline CDR1 is SGHRS and CDR2 is YFSETQ. The CDR3 runs to 16 residues. RNA totalling about 0.5 to 1 ug underwent reverse transcription with random hexamers. Using its own MiXCR run on the immunoSEQ multiplex PCR reads, TCRdb lists one record per CDR3 protein. The table lists some 200,000 distinct CDR3 sequences, around 96% of them singletons, with approximately 0.098% in the top ten.

The sequencing sample was made of CD4+ T cells from PBMCs. V is TRBV5-1 and J is TRBJ2-3, with 8 bases matching TRBD2. The TCR was taken from a human donor in good health. CDR3 region: CASSATGTSSTDTQYF. DNA for the CDR3: TGCGCCAGCAGCGCAACCGGGACTAGTAGCACAGATACGCAGTATTTT.